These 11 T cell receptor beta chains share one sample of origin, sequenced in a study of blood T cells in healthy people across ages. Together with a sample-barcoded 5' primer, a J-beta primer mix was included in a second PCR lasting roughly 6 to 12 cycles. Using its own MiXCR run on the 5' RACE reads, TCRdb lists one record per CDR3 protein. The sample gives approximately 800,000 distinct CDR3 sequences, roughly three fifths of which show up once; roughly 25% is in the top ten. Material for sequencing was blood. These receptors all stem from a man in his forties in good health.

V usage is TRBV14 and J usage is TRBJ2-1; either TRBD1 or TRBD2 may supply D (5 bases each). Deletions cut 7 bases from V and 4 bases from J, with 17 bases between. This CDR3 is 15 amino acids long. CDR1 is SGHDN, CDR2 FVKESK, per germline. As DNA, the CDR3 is TGTGCCAGCACCCTAGGGGCTAGCAGATACAATGAGCAGTTCTTC. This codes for CASTLGASRYNEQFF. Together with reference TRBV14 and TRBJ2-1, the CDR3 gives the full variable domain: EAGVTQFPSHSVIEKGQTVTLRCDPISGHDNLYWYRRVMGKEIKFLLHFVKESKQDESGMPNNRFLAERTGGTYSTLKVQPAELEDSGVYFCASTLGASRYNEQFFGPGTRLTVL.

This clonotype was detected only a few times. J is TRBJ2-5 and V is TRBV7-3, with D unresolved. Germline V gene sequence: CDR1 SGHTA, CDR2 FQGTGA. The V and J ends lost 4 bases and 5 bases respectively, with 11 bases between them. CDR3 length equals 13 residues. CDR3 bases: TGTGCCAGCAGCTACTTAGGTGGGGAGACCCAGTACTTC. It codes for CASSYLGGETQYF.

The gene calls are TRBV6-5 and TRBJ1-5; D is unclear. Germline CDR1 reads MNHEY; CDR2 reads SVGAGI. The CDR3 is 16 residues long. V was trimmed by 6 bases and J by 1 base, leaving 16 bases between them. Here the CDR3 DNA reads TGTGCCAGCAGCCCCTCCCTGGTATTAAGCAATCAGCCCCAGCATTTT. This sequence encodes CASSPSLVLSNQPQHF.

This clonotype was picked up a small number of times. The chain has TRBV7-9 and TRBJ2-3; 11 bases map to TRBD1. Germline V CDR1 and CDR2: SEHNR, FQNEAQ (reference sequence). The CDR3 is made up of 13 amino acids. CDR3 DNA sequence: TGTGCAGAAGGACAGGGGGCGCCAGATACGCAGTATTTT. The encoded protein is CAEGQGAPDTQYF.

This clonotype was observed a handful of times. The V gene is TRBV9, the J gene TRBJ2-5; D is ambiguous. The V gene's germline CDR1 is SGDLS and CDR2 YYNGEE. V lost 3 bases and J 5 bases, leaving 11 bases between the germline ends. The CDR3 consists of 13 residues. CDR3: CASSGPLIETQYF. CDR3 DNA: TGTGCCAGCAGCGGCCCTCTCATCGAGACCCAGTACTTC.

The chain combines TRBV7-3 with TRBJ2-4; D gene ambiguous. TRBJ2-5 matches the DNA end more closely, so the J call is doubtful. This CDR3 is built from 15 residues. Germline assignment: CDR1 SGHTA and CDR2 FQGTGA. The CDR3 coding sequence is TGTGCCAGCAGCTTAAGCCGGAGCTCTGTGGGGACCCAGTACTTC. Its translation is CASSLSRSSVGTQYF.

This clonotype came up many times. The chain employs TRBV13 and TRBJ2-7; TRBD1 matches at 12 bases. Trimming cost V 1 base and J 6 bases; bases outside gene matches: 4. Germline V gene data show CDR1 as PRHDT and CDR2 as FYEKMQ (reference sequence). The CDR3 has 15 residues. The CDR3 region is CASSLVGTGGGEQYF. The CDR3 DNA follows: TGTGCCAGCAGCTTAGTTGGGACAGGGGGCGGCGAGCAGTACTTC.

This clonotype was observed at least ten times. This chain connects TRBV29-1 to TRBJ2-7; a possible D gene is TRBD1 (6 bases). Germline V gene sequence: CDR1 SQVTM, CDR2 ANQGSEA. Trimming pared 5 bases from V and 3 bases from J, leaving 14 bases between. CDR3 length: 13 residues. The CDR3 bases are TGCAGCGTTCAGCAGGGGACCATCTACGAGCAGTACTTC. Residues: CSVQQGTIYEQYF.

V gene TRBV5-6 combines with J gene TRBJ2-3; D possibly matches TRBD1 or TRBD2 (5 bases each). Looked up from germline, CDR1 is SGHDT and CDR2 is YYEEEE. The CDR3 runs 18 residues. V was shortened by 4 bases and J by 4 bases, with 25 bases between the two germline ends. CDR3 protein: CASSLRSGTPKGSDTQYF. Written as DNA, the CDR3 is TGTGCCAGCAGCCTCCGATCCGGGACGCCGAAGGGTTCAGATACGCAGTATTTT.

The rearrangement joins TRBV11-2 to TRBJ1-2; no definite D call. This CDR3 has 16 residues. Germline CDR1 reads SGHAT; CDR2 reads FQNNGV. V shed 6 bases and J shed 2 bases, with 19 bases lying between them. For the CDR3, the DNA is TGTGCCAGCAGACCAAGTGGAAGGTTGGGGAACTATGGCTACACCTTC. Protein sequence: CASRPSGRLGNYGYTF.

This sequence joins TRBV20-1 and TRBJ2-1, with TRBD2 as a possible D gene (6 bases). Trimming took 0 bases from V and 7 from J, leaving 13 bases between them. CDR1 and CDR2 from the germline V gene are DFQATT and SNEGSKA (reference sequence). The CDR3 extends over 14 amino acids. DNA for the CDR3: TGCAGTGCTAGAGAACTAGCAGCGCGGAATGAGCAGTTCTTC. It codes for CSARELAARNEQFF.